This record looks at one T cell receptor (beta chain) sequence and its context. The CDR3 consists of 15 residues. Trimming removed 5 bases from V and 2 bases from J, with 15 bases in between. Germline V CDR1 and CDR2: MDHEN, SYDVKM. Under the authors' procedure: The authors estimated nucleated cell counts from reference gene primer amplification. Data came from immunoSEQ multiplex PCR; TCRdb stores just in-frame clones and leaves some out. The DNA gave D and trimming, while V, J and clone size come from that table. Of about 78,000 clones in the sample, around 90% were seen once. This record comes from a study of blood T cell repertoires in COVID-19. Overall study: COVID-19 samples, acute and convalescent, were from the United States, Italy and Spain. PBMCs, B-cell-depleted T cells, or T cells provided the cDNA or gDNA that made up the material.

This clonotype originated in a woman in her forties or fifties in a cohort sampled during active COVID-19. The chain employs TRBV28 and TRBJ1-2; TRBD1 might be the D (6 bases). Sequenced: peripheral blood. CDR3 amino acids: CASSRGDISNYGYTF. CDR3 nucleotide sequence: TGTGCCAGCAGTCGAGGGGACATTTCAAACTATGGCTACACCTTC.